Sequencing of this TCR beta chain was carried out in a study of cytomegalovirus exposure and HLA in healthy donors. About the research overall: The Caucasian-associated ancestry cluster held roughly 78% of approximately 400 genotyped donors.

V lost 5 bases and J 6 bases, leaving 7 bases between the germline ends. This CDR3 has 11 amino acids. This clone was counted a few times. Primers: 60 Vbeta forward and 13 Jbeta reverse. Per the original methods: Per a later analysis, the number of unique TCR beta chains was about 80 million, of which some 9.9 million were shared. Profiled with immunoSEQ multiplex PCR; TCRdb holds only in-frame clones, not every one. D and trimming come from the DNA, and the V and J calls and clone size come from that table. The table lists 90,000 to 120,000 clones, 65% of them singletons, with around 4% in the top ten.

Sequencing input: PBMCs. The chain recombines TRBV6-7 with TRBJ1-1, with no clear D. TRBV6-7 is an ORF for which the function is uncertain. The source is a man aged 25-40 years in good health and CMV-seropositive. The CDR3 DNA follows: TGTGCCAGCAGTGCGTCCTCTGAAGCTTTCTTT. Translated, it gives CASSASSEAFF.